The clone carrying this TCR beta chain occurred many times. V was pared by 2 bases and J by 11 bases, with 12 bases between. The CDR3 length is 13 residues. CDR1 and CDR2 from the germline V gene are KGHSH and LQKENI. Individual cDNA molecules were tagged with unique molecular identifiers, the study reported. TCRdb analysed the 5' RACE reads with MiXCR anew, one entry per CDR3 protein. The repertoire holds about 50,000 distinct CDR3 sequences, with less than 7.5% as singletons. This record comes from a study of early T cells in non-severe SARS-CoV-2 infection. The source of this sequence is an adult who was a healthcare worker with PCR-confirmed SARS-CoV-2 infection or an uninfected control (not recorded which). Source: whole blood, taken at baseline. The chain links TRBV18 to TRBJ1-4; unclear D gene. The CDR3 region has the DNA TGTGCCAGCTCACCAGGCCAGTCGGAGAAACTGTTTTTT. Residues: CASSPGQSEKLFF.